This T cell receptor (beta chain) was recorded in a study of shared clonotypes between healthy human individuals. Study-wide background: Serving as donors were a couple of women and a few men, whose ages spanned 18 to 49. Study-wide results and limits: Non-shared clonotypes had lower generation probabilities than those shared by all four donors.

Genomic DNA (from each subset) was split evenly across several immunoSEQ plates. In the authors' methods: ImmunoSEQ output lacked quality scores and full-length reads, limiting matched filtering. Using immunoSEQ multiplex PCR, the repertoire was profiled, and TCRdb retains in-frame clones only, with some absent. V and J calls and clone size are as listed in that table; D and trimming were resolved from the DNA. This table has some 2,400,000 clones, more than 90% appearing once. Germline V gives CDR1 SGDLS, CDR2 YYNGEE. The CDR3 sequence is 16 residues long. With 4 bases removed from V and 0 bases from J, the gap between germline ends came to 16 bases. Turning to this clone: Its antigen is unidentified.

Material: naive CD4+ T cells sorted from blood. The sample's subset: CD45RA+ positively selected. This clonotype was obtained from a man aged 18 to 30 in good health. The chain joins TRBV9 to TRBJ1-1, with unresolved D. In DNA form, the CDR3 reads TGTGCCAGCAGCCCCGAAATCGGGCGGGTGAACACTGAAGCTTTCTTT. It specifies CASSPEIGRVNTEAFF.